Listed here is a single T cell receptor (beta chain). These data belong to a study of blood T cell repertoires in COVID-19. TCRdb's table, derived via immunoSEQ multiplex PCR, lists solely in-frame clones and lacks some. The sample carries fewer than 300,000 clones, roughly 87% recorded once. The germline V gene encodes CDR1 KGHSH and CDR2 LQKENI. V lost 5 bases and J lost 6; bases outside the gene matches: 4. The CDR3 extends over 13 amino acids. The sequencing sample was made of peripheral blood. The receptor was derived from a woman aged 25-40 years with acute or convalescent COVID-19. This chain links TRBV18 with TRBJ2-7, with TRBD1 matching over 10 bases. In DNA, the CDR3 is TGTGCCAGCTCAGTGACAGGGGGCGCCGAGCAGTACTTC. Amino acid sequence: CASSVTGGAEQYF. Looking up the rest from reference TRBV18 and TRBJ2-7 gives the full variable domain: NAGVMQNPRHLVRRRGQEARLRCSPMKGHSHVYWYRQLPEEGLKFMVYLQKENIIDESGMPKERFSAEFPKEGPSILRIQQVVRGDSAAYFCASSVTGGAEQYFGPGTRLTVT.